The rows below give T cell receptor beta chains drawn from one sample of a study of patients and donors after allogeneic stem cell transplantation. TCRdb re-called the RT-PCR reads with MiXCR, one entry per CDR3 protein. This sample yields more than 850,000 distinct CDR3 sequences, of which roughly 18% are seen a single time; about 6% belongs to the top ten. The sequencing sample was made of blood, either unsorted or a sorted T cell fraction (not recorded which). These TCRs come from a human donor who was either an allogeneic HSCT recipient or a stem cell or donor lymphocyte infusion donor (not recorded which). It is not recorded whose cells these are; they may come from a transplant donor. The CDR3 runs from the conserved cysteine through the conserved F or W. The D gene is left open where the match is weak. The listing skips clone size in some rows; elsewhere it reads once, few, many or a size class.

D gene | J gene | clone size | V gene | CDR3 protein | CDR3 DNA
TRBD1 | TRBJ1-2 | few | TRBV20-1 | CSEPRDRGNGYTF | TGCAGTGAACCCCGGGACAGGGGAAATGGCTACACCTTC
- | TRBJ1-2 | few | TRBV20-1 | CSANPGPIGYTF | TGCAGTGCTAATCCTGGTCCCATAGGCTACACCTTC
- | TRBJ2-1 | few | TRBV7-9 | CASSLAGSHYNEQFF | TGTGCCAGCAGCTTAGCCGGAAGCCACTACAATGAGCAGTTCTTC
TRBD2 | TRBJ2-1 | few | TRBV24-1 | CATTRAGRWFF | TGTGCCACCACGAGAGCGGGGAGGTGGTTCTTC
- | TRBJ2-1 | - | TRBV7-2 | CASSLDPPRNNEQFF | TGTGCCAGCAGCTTAGATCCCCCGCGCAACAATGAGCAGTTCTTC
TRBD1 | TRBJ1-1 | - | TRBV5-1 | CASSLRQGRVGGVNTEAFF | TGCGCCAGCAGCTTACGACAGGGAAGAGTGGGGGGGGTGAACACTGAAGCTTTCTTT
- | TRBJ2-5 | - | TRBV7-3 | CASSKRSGETQYF | TGTGCCAGCAGCAAGCGGTCCGGAGAGACCCAGTACTTC
- | TRBJ2-3 | few | TRBV4-2 | CASSQDMGARTDTQYF | TGTGCCAGCAGCCAAGATATGGGGGCCCGCACAGATACGCAGTATTTT
- | TRBJ2-3 | few | TRBV5-4 | CASSYTGGTDTQYF | TGTGCCAGCAGCTACACGGGAGGCACAGATACGCAGTATTTT
- | TRBJ1-2 | - | TRBV20-1 | CSAEGSTRTTGYGYTF | TGCAGTGCCGAGGGGTCGACAAGGACGACGGGCTATGGCTACACCTTC
TRBD1 | TRBJ1-5 | few | TRBV12-3/TRBV12-4 | CASSVMFPGQGYQPQHF | TGTGCCAGCAGTGTTATGTTTCCGGGACAGGGGTATCAGCCCCAGCATTTT
TRBD2 | TRBJ2-1 | - | TRBV11-2 | CASSLGPRLAGVYNEQFF | TGTGCCAGCAGCTTAGGCCCTCGACTAGCGGGCGTCTACAATGAGCAGTTCTTC
- | TRBJ1-4 | few | TRBV5-1 | CASSPGRLGTNEKLFF | TGCGCCAGCAGCCCCGGCAGGTTAGGAACTAATGAAAAACTGTTTTTT
- | TRBJ2-5 | many | TRBV4-2 | CASSQVGPILETQYF | TGTGCCAGCAGCCAAGTCGGTCCCATTTTAGAGACCCAGTACTTC
- | TRBJ2-3 | few | TRBV4-3 | CASSQESGNTDTQYF | TGCGCCAGCAGCCAAGAGAGCGGCAACACAGATACGCAGTATTTT
TRBD2 | TRBJ2-3 | few | TRBV12-3/TRBV12-4 | CASSPGLAGDTQYF | TGTGCCAGCAGCCCGGGACTAGCGGGAGATACGCAGTATTTT
- | TRBJ2-7 | - | TRBV4-1 | CASSQVVSPYEQYF | TGCGCCAGCAGCCAAGTCGTATCCCCATACGAGCAGTACTTC
- | TRBJ1-5 | - | TRBV20-1 | CSASRKQVGTYSNQPQHF | TGCAGTGCTAGTAGGAAACAAGTGGGTACTTATAGCAATCAGCCCCAGCATTTT
- | TRBJ2-7 | few | TRBV12-3/TRBV12-4 | CASSLTQGSEQYF | TGTGCCAGCAGTTTAACCCAGGGGTCCGAGCAGTACTTC
TRBD1 | TRBJ1-2 | - | TRBV6-2/TRBV6-3 | CASRSGTGVDYGYTF | TGTGCCAGCAGATCCGGGACAGGTGTGGACTATGGCTACACCTTC
- | TRBJ1-6 | few | TRBV12-3/TRBV12-4 | CASSSDTNSPLHF | TGTGCCAGCAGTTCGGACACCAATTCACCCCTCCACTTT
- | TRBJ2-3 | - | TRBV7-2 | CASSLAPVGDDSTDTQYF | TGTGCCAGCAGCTTAGCGCCGGTCGGGGACGACTCCACAGATACGCAGTATTTT
TRBD1 | TRBJ2-7 | - | TRBV10-3 | CAISEPSRTGPYEQYF | TGTGCCATCAGTGAGCCTTCTCGGACAGGCCCCTACGAGCAGTACTTC
TRBD2 | TRBJ2-1 | few | TRBV5-1 | CASSLGGLAGGRSYNEQFF | TGCGCCAGCAGCTTGGGGGGACTAGCGGGGGGAAGATCATACAATGAGCAGTTCTTC
- | TRBJ2-3 | many | TRBV24-1 | CATSDLGEANPDTQYF | TGTGCCACCAGTGATCTGGGCGAGGCGAACCCAGATACGCAGTATTTT
- | TRBJ1-3 | few | TRBV3-1 | CASSQDAAQGRNTIYF | TGTGCCAGCAGCCAAGACGCTGCACAGGGTAGAAACACCATATATTTT